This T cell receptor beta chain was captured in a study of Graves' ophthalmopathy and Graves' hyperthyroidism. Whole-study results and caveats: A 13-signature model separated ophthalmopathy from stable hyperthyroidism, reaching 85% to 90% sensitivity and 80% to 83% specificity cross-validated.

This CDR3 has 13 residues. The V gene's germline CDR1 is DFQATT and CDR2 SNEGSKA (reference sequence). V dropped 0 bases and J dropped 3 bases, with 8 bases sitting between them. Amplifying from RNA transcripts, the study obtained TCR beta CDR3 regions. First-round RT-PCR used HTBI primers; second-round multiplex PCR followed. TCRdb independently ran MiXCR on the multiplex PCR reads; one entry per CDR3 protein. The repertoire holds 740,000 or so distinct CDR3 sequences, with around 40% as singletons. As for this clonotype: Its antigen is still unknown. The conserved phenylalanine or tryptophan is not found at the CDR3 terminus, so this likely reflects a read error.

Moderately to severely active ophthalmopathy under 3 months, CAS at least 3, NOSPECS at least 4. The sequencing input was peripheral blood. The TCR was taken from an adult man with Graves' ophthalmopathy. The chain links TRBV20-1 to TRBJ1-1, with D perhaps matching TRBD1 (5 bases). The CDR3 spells CSARETGDTEAFL. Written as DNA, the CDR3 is TGCAGTGCTAGAGAAACGGGGGACACTGAAGCTTTCCTT.